Reported below is one TCR beta chain. The entry originates in a study of blood T cell repertoires in COVID-19. Background on the study: The study drew acute and convalescent COVID-19 samples from the United States, Italy and Spain. T cells, B-cell-depleted T cells, or PBMCs supplied cDNA or gDNA.

Per the authors' pipeline: Cell counts per sample came from amplifying reference gene primers. Here immunoSEQ multiplex PCR was the method, and the copy in TCRdb shows in-frame clones only, minus some. V, J and clone size derive from that table, while D and trimming were established from the DNA sequence. The sample yields around 150,000 clones, under 85% seen once. J was trimmed by 3 bases and V by 4 bases; bases with no gene match: 2. Per the germline V gene, CDR1 is SGHRS and CDR2 is YFSETQ. The CDR3 consists of 13 residues. The chain couples TRBV5-1 to TRBJ1-1; 8 nucleotides match TRBD1. The sequence was collected from a woman older than 75 with acute or convalescent COVID-19. The sample was peripheral blood. Here the CDR3 reads CASSLQGDTEAFF. The CDR3 nucleotides are TGCGCCAGCAGCCTACAGGGGGACACTGAAGCTTTCTTT.